This T cell receptor beta chain was identified during a study of CD8 T cells in Susac syndrome. Broader study findings: The relatively small number of individuals in the TCR sequencing and HLA analysis was acknowledged by the study.

Random hexamers were used to reverse transcribe an amount of roughly 0.5 to 1 ug RNA. Across 54 Vbeta and 13 Jbeta, TCR beta CDR3 was amplified with immunoSEQ multiplex PCR. Each CDR3 protein is one row after TCRdb ran MiXCR on the immunoSEQ multiplex PCR reads. This table has about 150,000 distinct CDR3 sequences, 85% to 95% appearing once. Points on this clonotype: As yet, its antigen is unknown.

Germline V gene sequence: CDR1 DFQATT, CDR2 SNEGSKA (reference sequence). Deletions cut 0 bases from V and 4 bases from J, with 16 bases between. There are 15 residues in the CDR3. The V call is TRBV20-1, the J call TRBJ2-7; D is unclear. The sample comprised CD4+ T cells from PBMCs. This clonotype was obtained from a human donor with multiple sclerosis. Here the CDR3 DNA reads TGCAGTGCTAGAGAGCCCCCTTCTAGTGGATACGAGCAGTACTTC. Its translation: CSAREPPSSGYEQYF.